This T cell receptor (beta chain) was found in a study of T cell changes during pregnancy in multiple sclerosis. Assay: immunoSEQ multiplex PCR; the TCRdb copy retains only in-frame clones and omits some. Here the sample spans tens of thousands of clones, 91% being singletons. The CDR3 totals 13 residues. Germline V CDR1 and CDR2: LNHDA, SQIVND (reference sequence). The V end was cut by 5 bases, the J end by 5 bases, with 12 bases between. The specimen was CD4+ T cells from peripheral blood mononuclear cells, collected in the second trimester of pregnancy. The V gene is TRBV19, the J gene TRBJ2-5, with D possibly matching TRBD1 (5 bases). This clonotype was obtained from a female donor in good health, enrolled as a control in a pregnancy study. CDR3 bases: TGTGCCAGTAGTCCAGGGCGTAAGGAGACCCAGTACTTC. This encodes CASSPGRKETQYF. The whole variable domain, filled in from reference TRBV19 and TRBJ2-5, reads DGGITQSPKYLFRKEGQNVTLSCEQNLNHDAMYWYRQDPGQGLRLIYYSQIVNDFQKGDIAEGYSVSREKKESFPLTVTSAQKNPTAFYLCASSPGRKETQYFGPGTRLLVL.